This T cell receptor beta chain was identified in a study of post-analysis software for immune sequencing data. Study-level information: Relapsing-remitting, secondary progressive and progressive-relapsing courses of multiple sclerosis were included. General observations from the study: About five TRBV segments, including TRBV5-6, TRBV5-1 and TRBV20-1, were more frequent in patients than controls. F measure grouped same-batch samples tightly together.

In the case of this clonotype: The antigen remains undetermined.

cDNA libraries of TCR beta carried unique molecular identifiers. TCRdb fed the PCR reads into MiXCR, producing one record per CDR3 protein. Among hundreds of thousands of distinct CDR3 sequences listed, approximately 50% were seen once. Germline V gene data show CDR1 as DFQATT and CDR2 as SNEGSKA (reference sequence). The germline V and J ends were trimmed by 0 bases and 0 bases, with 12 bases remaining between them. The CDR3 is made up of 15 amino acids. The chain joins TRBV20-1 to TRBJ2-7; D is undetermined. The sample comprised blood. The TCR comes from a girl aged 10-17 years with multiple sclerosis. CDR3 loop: CSARDRQRLSYEQYF. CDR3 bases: TGCAGTGCTAGAGATCGGCAGCGTCTCTCCTACGAGCAGTACTTC.